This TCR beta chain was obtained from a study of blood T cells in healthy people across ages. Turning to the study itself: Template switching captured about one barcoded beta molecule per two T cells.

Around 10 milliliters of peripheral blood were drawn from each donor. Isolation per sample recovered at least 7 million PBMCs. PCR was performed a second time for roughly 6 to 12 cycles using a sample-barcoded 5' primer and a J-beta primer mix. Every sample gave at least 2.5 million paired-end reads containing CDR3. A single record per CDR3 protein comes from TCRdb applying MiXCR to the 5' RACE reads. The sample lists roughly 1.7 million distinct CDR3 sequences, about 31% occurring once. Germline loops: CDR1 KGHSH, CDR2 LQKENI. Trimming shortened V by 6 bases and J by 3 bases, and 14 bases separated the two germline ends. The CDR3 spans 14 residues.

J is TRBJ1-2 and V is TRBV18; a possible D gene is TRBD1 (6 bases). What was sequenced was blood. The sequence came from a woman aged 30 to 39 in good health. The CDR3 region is CASSPITGYYGYTF. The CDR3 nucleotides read TGTGCCAGCTCCCCGATTACAGGGTACTATGGCTACACCTTC.